A single sample is the source of the 30 T cell receptor beta chains below, sequenced in a study of glioma-infiltrating T cells. The iRepertoire nested amplicon-rescue multiplex PCR amplified TCR alpha and beta CDR3s from RNA. TCRdb redid the calling of the multiplex PCR reads with MiXCR, one entry per CDR3 protein. The sample lists more than 300,000 distinct CDR3 sequences; roughly 41% were seen once. The sequenced material came from glioma tissue, nonneoplastic brain tissue, or PBMCs (not recorded which). All receptors derive from a human donor with low-grade glioma or glioblastoma, undergoing nonglioma brain surgery, or in good health (not recorded which).

Many counts were recorded for this clonotype. This chain connects TRBV27 to TRBJ2-2; 12 positions agree with TRBD2. The CDR3 is 16 residues long. From germline, CDR1 is MNHEY and CDR2 SMNVEV (reference sequence). J was trimmed by 7 bases and V by 1 base; bases with no gene match: 4. The CDR3 loop is CASSLLLAGGVGELFF. The CDR3 DNA follows: TGTGCCAGCAGTTTATTACTAGCGGGAGGCGTCGGGGAGCTGTTTTTT.

The chain uses TRBV5-6 and TRBJ2-3; D possibly corresponds to TRBD2 (5 bases). The CDR3 extends over 16 amino acids. The germline V gene encodes CDR1 SGHDT and CDR2 YYEEEE. The germline V and J ends were trimmed by 0 bases and 1 base, with 12 bases remaining between them. The CDR3 bases are TGTGCCAGCAGCTTGGCCCGTCGGGGTGGCACAGATACGCAGTATTTT. Amino acid sequence: CASSLARRGGTDTQYF. Using reference TRBV5-6 and TRBJ2-3 for the parts outside the CDR3, the full variable domain is DAGVTQSPTHLIKTRGQQVTLRCSPKSGHDTVSWYQQALGQGPQFIFQYYEEEERQRGNFPDRFSGHQFPNYSSELNVNALLLGDSALYLCASSLARRGGTDTQYFGPGTRLTVL.

The V call is TRBV12-3 or TRBV12-4, the J call TRBJ2-1; weak D call: TRBD2 (6 bases). This CDR3 has 15 residues. V was pared by 2 bases and J by 4 bases, with 12 bases between. Here the CDR3 DNA reads TGTGCCAGCAGTTTATCTAACGCGGGGTACAATGAGCAGTTCTTC. This encodes CASSLSNAGYNEQFF.

This clonotype turned up a few times. The chain recombines TRBV4-2 with TRBJ2-3; 8 positions agree with TRBD2. Germline V gene sequence: CDR1 LGHNA, CDR2 YNFKEQ. Trimming cost V 8 bases and J 3 bases; bases outside gene matches: 7. The CDR3 has 14 residues. CDR3 protein: CASGEASGTDTQYF. CDR3 nucleotides: TGTGCCAGCGGCGAGGCTAGCGGGACAGATACGCAGTATTTT.

The V call is TRBV11-2, the J call TRBJ2-3; 15 nucleotides align to TRBD2. The CDR3 contains 21 residues. Germline V gene data show CDR1 as SGHAT and CDR2 as FQNNGV. Trimming cost V 5 bases and J 4 bases; bases outside gene matches: 19. The CDR3 loop reads CASSTPTGLAGGEVGADTQYF. Here the CDR3 DNA reads TGTGCCAGCAGCACCCCGACGGGACTAGCGGGAGGTGAGGTCGGGGCAGATACGCAGTATTTT.

This clonotype was recorded at least ten times. The V gene is TRBV25-1, the J gene TRBJ1-5; 8 bases line up with TRBD1. Per germline, CDR1 MGHDK and CDR2 SYGVNS. The CDR3 consists of 15 residues. With V trimmed by 6 bases and J by 7 bases, 11 bases remained unmatched. DNA for the CDR3: TGTGCCAGCAGCGACGGACAGGGTCAACACCAGCCCCAGCATTTT. This encodes CASSDGQGQHQPQHF.

The chain links TRBV20-1 to TRBJ1-2; possible D gene TRBD1, 5 bases. The CDR3 loop spans 16 amino acids. V was trimmed by 1 base and J by 7 bases, leaving 22 bases between them. In germline, CDR1 is DFQATT, CDR2 SNEGSKA (reference sequence). CDR3 in amino acids: CSARVAGLFLMGGYTF. The CDR3, as DNA: TGCAGTGCTAGAGTCGCGGGACTTTTCCTCATGGGTGGCTACACCTTC.

This chain joins TRBV5-1 and TRBJ2-3, with TRBD1 matching 9 bases. CDR1 is SGHRS, CDR2 YFSETQ, per germline. V was clipped by 4 bases and J by 3 bases; unmatched bases: 9. This CDR3 comprises 16 residues. The CDR3 DNA follows: TGCGCCAGCAGCCTCCGCCCGGGACAGGGTACAGATACGCAGTATTTT. Protein sequence: CASSLRPGQGTDTQYF.

The genes are TRBV4-2 and TRBJ2-5; 8 bases align to TRBD1. V lost 4 bases to trimming and J lost 3 bases; unmatched junction nucleotides: 7. The CDR3 totals 15 residues. Germline loops: CDR1 LGHNA, CDR2 YNFKEQ. Here the CDR3 DNA reads TGTGCCAGCAGCCGTATTTCGGACAGGGAAGAGACCCAGTACTTC. Amino acid sequence: CASSRISDREETQYF.

This clonotype was seen at least ten times. V usage is TRBV25-1 and J usage is TRBJ1-5; D unresolved. V was cut by 3 bases and J by 0 bases, with 6 bases left in between. Per germline, CDR1 MGHDK and CDR2 SYGVNS. The CDR3 consists of 14 residues. For the CDR3, the DNA is TGTGCCAGCAGTGACCCTAATAGCAATCAGCCCCAGCATTTT. Translated: CASSDPNSNQPQHF.

This chain connects TRBV5-4 to TRBJ2-1; weak D call: TRBD2 (6 bases). V dropped 4 bases and J dropped 1 base, with 21 bases sitting between them. The germline CDR1 and CDR2 sequences are SGHNT and YYREEE (reference sequence). The CDR3 sequence is 18 residues long. CDR3 in amino acids: CASSTGLAAVSSYNEQFF. CDR3 DNA: TGTGCCAGCAGCACGGGATTAGCGGCAGTGAGTTCCTACAATGAGCAGTTCTTC.

This clonotype appeared many times. The V gene is TRBV6-2 or TRBV6-3, the J gene TRBJ1-2; D uncertain. The CDR3 spans 12 residues. V lost 6 bases to trimming and J lost 3 bases, with 8 bases between them. CDR1 MNHEY and CDR2 SVGEGT come from the germline V gene. CDR3 protein: CASREEYYGYTF. The DNA of the CDR3 is TGTGCCAGCAGGGAGGAGTACTATGGCTACACCTTC.

This clonotype was recorded a few times. The chain is built from TRBV7-9 and TRBJ2-1, with TRBD2 matching over 9 bases. V lost 1 base and J lost 5; bases outside the gene matches: 6. Germline CDR1 SEHNR, CDR2 FQNEAQ (reference sequence). CDR3 length: 16 amino acids. CDR3 in DNA: TGTGCCAGCAGCTTAGTGGTTAGCGGGGGAAACAATGAGCAGTTCTTC. This codes for CASSLVVSGGNNEQFF.

About this clonotype itself: This clone may be a read error of a much larger clone one base away. The chain uses TRBV6-1 and TRBJ1-1; the D gene is possibly TRBD1 (5 bases). CDR1 and CDR2 (germline): MNHNS, SASEGT. V was shortened by 7 bases and J by 10 bases, with 19 bases between the two germline ends. CDR3 length: 13 amino acids. CDR3 loop: CASTPPQGNVAFF. The CDR3 bases are TGTGCCAGCACCCCTCCCCAGGGAAATGTAGCTTTCTTT.

This clonotype was counted ten times or more. The gene calls are TRBV28 and TRBJ2-7; D possibly corresponds to TRBD1 (5 bases). The CDR3 extends over 14 amino acids. Looked up from germline, CDR1 is MDHEN and CDR2 is SYDVKM. V lost 3 bases and J 4 bases, leaving 13 bases between the germline ends. The CDR3 protein is CASSFEQGLYEQYF. CDR3 in DNA: TGTGCCAGCAGTTTCGAGCAGGGTTTATACGAGCAGTACTTC. The whole variable domain, filled in from reference TRBV28 and TRBJ2-7, reads DVKVTQSSRYLVKRTGEKVFLECVQDMDHENMFWYRQDPGLGLRLIYFSYDVKMKEKGDIPEGYSVSREKKERFSLILESASTNQTSMYLCASSFEQGLYEQYFGPGTRLTVT.

J is TRBJ2-3 and V is TRBV6-1; 10 positions match TRBD2. Germline V lookup: CDR1 MNHNS, CDR2 SASEGT. The CDR3 covers 15 residues. Unmatched junction bases numbered 7, after V lost 6 bases and J lost 4 bases. The CDR3 loop is CASRASSGSSDTQYF. Written as DNA, the CDR3 is TGTGCCAGCAGGGCCTCTAGCGGGAGTTCAGATACGCAGTATTTT.

As regards this clonotype: This is likely a read error, given that the CDR3 carries no conserved phenylalanine or tryptophan at its end. The chain uses TRBV28 and TRBJ2-7; 10 bases map to TRBD2. Trimming at V came to 5 bases and at J to 3 bases, leaving 4 bases not matched to a gene. The CDR3 covers 14 residues. Germline CDR1 is MDHEN and CDR2 is SYDVKM. The CDR3: CASSIGLADYEQYL. The CDR3 DNA reads TGTGCCAGCAGTATAGGACTAGCGGACTACGAGCAGTACCTC.

V is TRBV4-3 and J is TRBJ2-3; TRBD1 might be the D (6 bases). Germline V gives CDR1 LGHNA, CDR2 YSLEER. CDR3 length: 16 amino acids. V lost 0 bases to trimming and J lost 4 bases, with 14 bases between them. DNA of the CDR3: TGCGCCAGCAGCCAAGATGGAAGGGCAGGGGCAGATACGCAGTATTTT. This gives the protein CASSQDGRAGADTQYF.

The rearrangement links TRBV7-2 to TRBJ2-2; D is uncertain. V lost 1 base and J lost 10, with 10 bases in between. The CDR3 is 13 amino acids. Germline-derived CDR1 and CDR2 are SGHTA and FQGNSA. CDR3 amino acids: CASSLGLFLELFF. The CDR3 DNA reads TGTGCCAGCAGCTTAGGGTTATTCCTGGAGCTGTTTTTT.

This chain joins TRBV4-2 and TRBJ2-1, with a weak D call TRBD1 (5 bases). Trimming shortened V by 1 base and J by 5 bases, and 15 bases separated the two germline ends. In germline, CDR1 is LGHNA, CDR2 YNFKEQ. The length of the CDR3 is 16 residues. In DNA form, the CDR3 reads TGTGCCAGCAGCCAAGGAGGTGCAGGGTATAACAATGAGCAGTTCTTC. The encoded protein is CASSQGGAGYNNEQFF.

V usage is TRBV15 and J usage is TRBJ2-7; 9 bases line up with TRBD1. V gave up 7 bases and J gave up 5 bases; unmatched junction bases: 12. This CDR3 has 15 amino acids. Germline CDR1 LNHNV, CDR2 YYDKDF (reference sequence). This CDR3 is CATTNSDRGRDEQYF. For the CDR3, the DNA is TGTGCCACCACCAACTCTGACAGGGGGAGAGACGAGCAGTACTTC.

This clonotype was observed a handful of times. The J gene is TRBJ1-1, the V gene TRBV4-1, with D perhaps TRBD1 (5 bases). The CDR3 consists of 15 residues. Trimming took off 1 base at V and 5 bases at J, with 14 bases between the two ends. The V gene's germline CDR1 is MGHRA and CDR2 YSYEKL. CDR3 amino acids: CASSQAFGGSTEAFF. The CDR3 DNA sequence: TGCGCCAGCAGCCAAGCCTTTGGGGGTAGTACTGAAGCTTTCTTT.

The chain couples TRBV3-1 to TRBJ1-5; 7 nucleotides line up with TRBD1. CDR3 size: 15 residues. The J segment lost 3 bases and the V segment lost 3 bases, leaving 5 bases of the junction unmatched. Germline V gene data show CDR1 as LGHDT and CDR2 as YNNKEL (reference sequence). This chain's CDR3 is CASSQGQRNNQPQHF. The CDR3 region has the DNA TGTGCCAGCAGCCAGGGACAGCGAAACAATCAGCCCCAGCATTTT.

For this clonotype: This could be a read error, since a much larger clone is one nucleotide away. The chain recombines TRBV28 with TRBJ1-4; 8 nucleotides agree with TRBD1. The CDR3 runs 15 residues. Germline V CDR1 and CDR2: MDHEN, SYDVKM. Here the CDR3 DNA reads TGTGCCAGCAGCTCAGACTTGGACAGGGAAGACCGACTGTCTTTT. This codes for CASSSDLDREDRLSF.

This clonotype has a count of ten or more. The V call is TRBV28, the J call TRBJ1-5; 7 bases align to TRBD1. Trimming at V came to 7 bases and at J to 5 bases, leaving 8 bases not matched to a gene. The CDR3 has 14 amino acids. Germline CDR1 reads MDHEN; CDR2 reads SYDVKM. CDR3 residues: CASNPGTEDQPQHF. The CDR3 DNA sequence: TGTGCCAGCAATCCCGGGACAGAGGATCAGCCCCAGCATTTT.

The chain links TRBV24-1 to TRBJ2-5, with TRBD2 matching over 7 bases. With 3 bases clipped from V and 5 bases from J, the junction kept 14 bases outside the gene matches. The CDR3 has 17 amino acids. Germline-derived CDR1 and CDR2 are KGHDR and SFDVKD. CDR3: CATSDPVVGRYLETQYF. DNA of the CDR3: TGTGCCACCAGTGATCCGGTGGTCGGGAGGTATCTGGAGACCCAGTACTTC.

The gene calls are TRBV19 and TRBJ1-1; D is undetermined. V was pared by 5 bases and J by 5 bases, with 15 bases between. This CDR3 contains 14 residues. The V gene's germline CDR1 is LNHDA and CDR2 SQIVND (reference sequence). The CDR3 DNA sequence: TGTGCCAGTAGTCCCAGGCGGGCTTGGACTGAAGCTTTCTTT. Amino acid sequence: CASSPRRAWTEAFF.

This clonotype was observed once. The junction departs from germline at one end; a sequencing error may be responsible. V gene TRBV2 combines with J gene TRBJ2-6; 7 bases fit TRBD1. This CDR3 contains 16 residues. Germline V gene data show CDR1 as SNHLY and CDR2 as FYNNEI. The CDR3 is CASSGQGMSGANVVTF. The CDR3 nucleotides are TGTGCCAGCAGTGGACAGGGAATGTCTGGGGCCAACGTCGTGACTTTC.

As to this clonotype: Given a much more abundant clone one base away, this may be a read error. The chain combines TRBV15 with TRBJ2-5; D gene ambiguous. Germline V gene lookup returns CDR1 LNHNV and CDR2 YYDKDF (reference sequence). The CDR3 sequence is 15 residues long. DNA of the CDR3: TGTGCCACCAGCGGGCAAGGAACGTTGCGAGAGACCAAGTACTTC. Its protein is CATSGQGTLRETKYF.

This clonotype was detected only once. Given the absence of the conserved phenylalanine or tryptophan at the CDR3 end, a read error is likely. The genes are TRBV24-1 and TRBJ1-2; D is possibly TRBD1 (6 bases). The germline CDR1 and CDR2 sequences are KGHDR and SFDVKD. Trimming stripped 2 bases from V and 7 bases from J, with 10 bases between. CDR3 length: 13 amino acids. CDR3 in amino acids: CATSDSNRVGYTL. CDR3 in DNA: TGTGCCACCAGTGATTCTAACAGGGTTGGCTACACCCTC.